Listed below are T cell receptor beta chains from one sample, sequenced in a study of OX40 agonist ivuxolimab in advanced cancers. The protocol was immunoSEQ multiplex PCR, while the TCRdb copy is restricted to in-frame clones and leaves out a portion. The sample lists 27,000 or so clones, almost 85% occurring once. Sequencing used CD4+ or CD8+ T cells sorted from blood, obtained in a trial of the OX40 agonist ivuxolimab. All receptors come from an adult with an advanced solid tumor such as melanoma, head and neck, liver or kidney cancer. CDR3s include the opening cysteine and the closing phenylalanine or tryptophan. The D gene is left open where the match is weak. Clone sizes are given selectively: once, few, many, or a class where the clone is expanded.

j_call d_call clone_size v_call cdr3_aa cdr3_nt
TRBJ2-3 NA NA TRBV5-4 CASSQPPGEGTDTQYF TGTGCCAGCAGCCAACCGCCCGGGGAGGGCACAGATACGCAGTATTTT
TRBJ2-1 NA NA TRBV13 CASKDRSYNEQFF TGTGCCAGCAAGGATCGGTCCTACAATGAGCAGTTCTTC
TRBJ1-5 NA once TRBV28 CASRSIGGQRQPQHF TGTGCCAGCAGGTCGATCGGGGGGCAAAGGCAGCCCCAGCATTTT
TRBJ1-4 TRBD1 NA TRBV5-1 CASSSGQGNNEKLFF TGCGCCAGCAGCTCCGGACAGGGCAATAATGAAAAACTGTTTTTT
TRBJ1-5 NA medium-sized TRBV21-1 CASSKARTGIDQPQHF TGTGCCAGCAGCAAAGCCCGGACAGGGATTGACCAGCCCCAGCATTTT
TRBJ2-2 NA NA TRBV7-9 CASSQSAGPNTGELFF TGTGCCAGCAGCCAATCCGCGGGCCCGAACACCGGGGAGCTGTTTTTT
TRBJ2-1 NA NA TRBV7-2 CASSLGPGPNNEQFF TGTGCCAGCAGCTTAGGGCCGGGCCCGAACAATGAGCAGTTCTTC
TRBJ2-1 NA NA TRBV11-3 CASSLPGSSYNEQFF TGTGCCAGCAGCTTACCAGGGAGCTCCTACAATGAGCAGTTCTTC
TRBJ1-5 TRBD1 NA TRBV5-4 CASSLGGDQPQHF TGTGCCAGCAGCTTAGGGGGCGATCAGCCCCAGCATTTT
TRBJ2-7 NA NA TRBV5-1 CASSSQIRGYEQYF TGCGCCAGCAGCTCACAGATAAGGGGCTACGAGCAGTACTTC
TRBJ1-6 NA NA TRBV9 CASSVEDQYSPLHF TGTGCCAGCAGCGTAGAGGATCAGTATTCACCCCTCCACTTT
TRBJ2-7 NA few TRBV9 CASSVEYRGGEEQYF TGTGCCAGCAGCGTAGAATACAGGGGAGGGGAGGAGCAGTACTTC
TRBJ2-1 TRBD1 NA TRBV11-2 CASSLGPRWDRVYNEQFF TGTGCCAGCAGCTTAGGCCCCCGTTGGGACAGGGTGTACAATGAGCAGTTCTTC
TRBJ2-1 NA NA TRBV5-1 CASVSSYNEQFF TGCGCCAGCGTCAGCTCCTACAATGAGCAGTTCTTC
TRBJ2-7 TRBD2 NA TRBV9 CASSLSGEGSYEQYF TGTGCCAGCAGTCTTAGCGGGGAGGGCTCCTACGAGCAGTACTTC
TRBJ2-2 NA medium-sized TRBV27 CASRPGDLDTGELFF TGTGCCAGCAGACCAGGGGATTTGGACACCGGGGAGCTGTTTTTT
TRBJ2-3 NA medium-sized TRBV2 CASLDFTSGTDTQYF TGTGCCAGCCTGGACTTTACATCTGGCACAGATACGCAGTATTTT
TRBJ1-2 TRBD1 NA TRBV29-1 CSVDRGLQYGYTF TGCAGCGTGGACAGGGGGTTACAATATGGCTACACCTTC
TRBJ2-7 TRBD2 NA TRBV5-6 CASSRRLAGWGEQYF TGTGCCAGCAGTCGTAGGCTAGCGGGATGGGGCGAGCAGTACTTC
TRBJ2-7 NA NA TRBV7-8 CASSVSVYEQYF TGTGCCAGCAGCGTCTCGGTTTACGAGCAGTACTTC
TRBJ2-1 NA NA TRBV4-1 CASSIWDNEQFF TGCGCCAGCAGCATTTGGGACAATGAGCAGTTCTTC
TRBJ2-5 NA NA TRBV6-1 CASSSGSDQETQYF TGTGCCAGCAGTTCCGGGAGTGACCAAGAGACCCAGTACTTC
TRBJ1-2 NA NA TRBV6-1 CASSEPYSDYGYTF TGTGCCAGCAGCGAACCCTATTCCGACTATGGCTACACCTTC
TRBJ2-7 TRBD2 NA TRBV9 CASSVGDGGWSYEQYF TGTGCCAGCAGCGTAGGGGACGGGGGGTGGTCCTACGAGCAGTACTTC
TRBJ1-5 NA NA TRBV15 CATSRSGQNQPQHF TGTGCCACCAGTAGAAGTGGCCAGAATCAGCCCCAGCATTTT
TRBJ2-1 NA NA TRBV7-8 CASSSGAASYNEQFF TGTGCCAGCAGCTCAGGGGCCGCCTCCTACAATGAGCAGTTCTTC
TRBJ2-1 NA many TRBV7-9 CASSSSGEYREQFF TGTGCCAGCAGCTCTTCCGGGGAGTACCGTGAGCAGTTCTTC
TRBJ2-1 NA NA TRBV5-1 CASSLARGGEQFF TGCGCCAGCAGCTTGGCGCGAGGGGGTGAGCAGTTCTTC
TRBJ2-1 TRBD1 NA TRBV5-1 CASSFWQGAYNEQFF TGCGCCAGCAGCTTTTGGCAGGGGGCGTACAATGAGCAGTTCTTC
TRBJ2-3 NA NA TRBV4-2 CASSQVGGDTQYF TGTGCCAGCAGCCAAGTTGGAGGAGATACGCAGTATTTT
TRBJ2-6 NA NA TRBV4-3 CASSQGYSGANVLTF TGCGCCAGCAGCCAAGGGTACTCTGGGGCCAACGTCCTGACTTTC
TRBJ1-6 NA once TRBV30 CAWSDTYNSPLHF TGTGCCTGGAGTGACACCTATAATTCACCCCTCCACTTT
TRBJ1-1 NA NA TRBV5-1 CASTLKVGGDTEAFF TGCGCCAGCACTTTGAAAGTCGGGGGGGACACTGAAGCTTTCTTT
TRBJ2-1 TRBD2 NA TRBV10-3 CAISATSGVTRGQFF TGTGCCATCAGTGCGACTAGCGGGGTGACGAGGGGGCAGTTCTTC
TRBJ1-2 NA few TRBV13 CASSVQNTNYGYTF TGTGCCAGCAGTGTTCAGAATACTAACTATGGCTACACCTTC
TRBJ2-1 TRBD2 NA TRBV6-5 CASSSSGGSSNEQFF TGTGCCAGCAGTTCCTCGGGGGGGTCTTCAAATGAGCAGTTCTTC